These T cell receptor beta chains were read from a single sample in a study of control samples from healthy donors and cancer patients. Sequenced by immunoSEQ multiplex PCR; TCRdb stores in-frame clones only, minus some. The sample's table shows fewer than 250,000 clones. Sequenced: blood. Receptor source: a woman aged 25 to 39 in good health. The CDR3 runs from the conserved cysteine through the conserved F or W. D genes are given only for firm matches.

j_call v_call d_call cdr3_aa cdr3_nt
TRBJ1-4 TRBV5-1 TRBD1 CASSLQGFQEKLFF TGCGCCAGCAGTTTACAGGGGTTTCAGGAAAAACTGTTTTTT
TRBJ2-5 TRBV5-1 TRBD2 CASSSYRLAGGFETQYF TGCGCCAGCAGCTCCTACCGACTAGCGGGGGGTTTCGAGACCCAGTACTTC
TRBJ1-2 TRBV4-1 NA CASSQDWGAARSNYGYTF TGCGCCAGCAGCCAAGATTGGGGGGCCGCTCGCTCGAACTATGGCTACACCTTC
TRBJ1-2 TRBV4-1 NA CASSQGQKDRTNYGYTF TGCGCCAGCAGCCAGGGCCAGAAGGACCGGACTAACTATGGCTACACCTTC
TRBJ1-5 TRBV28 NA CASSLAGNRGNQPQHF TGTGCCAGCAGTTTAGCAGGGAATAGGGGCAATCAGCCCCAGCATTTT
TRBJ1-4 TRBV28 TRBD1 CASSSTGTGGYEKLFF TGTGCCAGCAGCTCCACCGGGACAGGGGGCTATGAAAAACTGTTTTTT
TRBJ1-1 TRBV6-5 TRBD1 CASSYRETGSTEAFF TGTGCCAGCAGTTACCGTGAGACAGGGAGCACTGAAGCTTTCTTT
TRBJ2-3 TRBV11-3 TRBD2 CASSLGVVAGGIADTQYF TGTGCCAGCAGCTTAGGTGTGGTAGCGGGGGGGATTGCAGATACGCAGTATTTT
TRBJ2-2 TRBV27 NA CASSPFPQEGGELFF TGTGCCAGCAGTCCTTTTCCCCAGGAGGGCGGGGAGCTGTTTTTT
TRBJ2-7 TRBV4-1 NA CASSQDGDSRKRQYF TGCGCCAGCAGCCAAGATGGCGACAGTCGAAAGAGGCAGTACTTC
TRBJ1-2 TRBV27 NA CASSLGRMTNYGYTF TGTGCCAGCAGTTTAGGGCGGATGACTAACTATGGCTACACCTTC
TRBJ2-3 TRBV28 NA CASSVVSWTNTDTQYF TGTGCCAGCAGTGTTGTTTCCTGGACCAACACAGATACGCAGTATTTT
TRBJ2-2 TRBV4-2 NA CASSQETGELFF TGTGCCAGCAGCCAAGAGACCGGGGAGCTGTTTTTT
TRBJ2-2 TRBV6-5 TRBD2 CASATSGGATGELFF TGTGCCAGCGCCACTAGCGGGGGGGCCACCGGGGAGCTGTTTTTT
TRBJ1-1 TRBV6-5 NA CASSYGPNTEAFF TGTGCCAGCAGTTACGGGCCTAACACTGAAGCTTTCTTT
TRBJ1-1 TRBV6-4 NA CASSEQGEGTEAFF TGTGCCAGCAGTGAACAGGGTGAGGGCACTGAAGCTTTCTTT
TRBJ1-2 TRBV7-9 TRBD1 CASSWDSRYGYTF TGTGCCAGCAGTTGGGACAGCCGCTATGGCTACACCTTC
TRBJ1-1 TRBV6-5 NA CASTQPHSLEAFF TGTGCCAGCACCCAACCCCACAGCCTTGAAGCTTTCTTT
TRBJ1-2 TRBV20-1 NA CSVTTPYGYTF TGCAGTGTAACGACACCGTATGGCTACACCTTC
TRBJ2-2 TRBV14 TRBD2 CASSPVFVLAGARTGELFF TGTGCCAGCAGCCCCGTCTTTGTCCTAGCGGGGGCGAGAACCGGGGAGCTGTTTTTT
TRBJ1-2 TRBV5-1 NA CASSLRLEPYGYTF TGCGCCAGCAGCTTGAGGTTGGAACCGTATGGCTACACCTTC
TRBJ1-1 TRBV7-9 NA CASSLAGVSTEAFF TGTGCCAGCAGCTTAGCTGGGGTGAGCACTGAAGCTTTCTTT
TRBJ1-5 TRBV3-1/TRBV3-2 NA CASSQGGEKPQHF TGTGCCAGCAGCCAGGGGGGGGAGAAGCCCCAGCATTTT
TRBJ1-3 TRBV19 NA CASSVWDFTDTIYF TGTGCCAGTAGTGTATGGGACTTCACGGACACCATATATTTT
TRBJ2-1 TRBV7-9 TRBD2 CASSSTSGAYNEQFF TGTGCCAGCAGCTCTACTAGCGGGGCCTACAATGAGCAGTTCTTC
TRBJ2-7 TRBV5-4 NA CASSGDPAYEQYF TGTGCCAGCAGTGGCGATCCAGCCTACGAGCAGTACTTC
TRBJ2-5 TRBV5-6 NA CASSFRGRQETQYF TGTGCCAGCAGCTTCCGGGGGAGGCAAGAGACCCAGTACTTC
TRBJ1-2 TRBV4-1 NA CASSLTQGDYGYTF TGCGCCAGCAGCCTAACACAGGGAGACTATGGCTACACCTTC
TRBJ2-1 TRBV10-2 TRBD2 CASGTSGGVYNEQFF TGCGCCAGTGGGACTAGCGGGGGTGTCTACAATGAGCAGTTCTTC
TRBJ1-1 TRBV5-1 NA CASSSGGGYTEAFF TGCGCCAGCAGCTCGGGTGGGGGGTACACTGAAGCTTTCTTT
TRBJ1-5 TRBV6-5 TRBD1 CASSYRGQGRNQPQHF TGTGCCAGCAGTTACCGAGGACAGGGTCGCAATCAGCCCCAGCATTTT
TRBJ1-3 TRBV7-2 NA CASSLERGNTIYF TGTGCCAGCAGCTTAGAGAGGGGAAACACCATATATTTT
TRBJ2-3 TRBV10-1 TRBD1 CASSGQGARTDTQYF TGCGCCAGCAGTGGACAGGGGGCTCGCACAGATACGCAGTATTTT
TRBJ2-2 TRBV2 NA CASSQGRANTGELFF TGTGCCAGCAGCCAGGGTAGGGCGAACACCGGGGAGCTGTTTTTT
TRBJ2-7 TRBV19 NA CASRNSGASYEQYF TGTGCCAGTAGGAACTCAGGGGCATCCTACGAGCAGTACTTC
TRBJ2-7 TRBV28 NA CASSFFRGWEYF TGTGCCAGCAGTTTCTTTCGGGGGTGGGAGTACTTC
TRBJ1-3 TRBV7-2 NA CASSLGDTGGNTIYF TGTGCCAGCAGCTTAGGGGACACGGGGGGAAACACCATATATTTT
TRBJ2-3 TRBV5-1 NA CASSRLPSSTDTQYF TGCGCCAGCTCTCGACTTCCTTCTAGCACAGATACGCAGTATTTT
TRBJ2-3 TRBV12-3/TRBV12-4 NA CASSSGTQYF TGTGCCAGCAGTTCCGGTACGCAGTATTTT
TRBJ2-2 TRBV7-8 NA CATLRTLELKNTGELFF TGTGCCACGCTTCGGACCCTTGAACTAAAGAACACCGGGGAGCTGTTTTTT
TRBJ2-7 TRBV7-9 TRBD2 CASSIGGTYSYEQYF TGTGCCAGCAGCATCGGGGGGACCTACTCCTACGAGCAGTACTTC
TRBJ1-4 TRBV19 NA CASSIITGDEKLFF TGTGCCAGTAGTATAATTACGGGGGATGAAAAACTGTTTTTT
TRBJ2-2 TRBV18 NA CASSPASFANTGELFF TGTGCCAGCTCACCTGCCAGTTTCGCGAACACCGGGGAGCTGTTTTTT
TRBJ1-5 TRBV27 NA CASSVGYSNQPQHF TGTGCCAGCAGTGTGGGGTATAGCAATCAGCCCCAGCATTTT
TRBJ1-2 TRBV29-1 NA CSVRDWGYTF TGCAGCGTCAGGGACTGGGGCTACACCTTC
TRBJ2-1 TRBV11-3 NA CASSSRDRGMNEQFF TGTGCCAGCAGCTCCCGGGACCGGGGGATGAATGAGCAGTTCTTC
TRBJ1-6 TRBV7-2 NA CASSSQILSYNSPLHF TGTGCCAGCAGCTCCCAAATACTCTCCTATAATTCACCCCTCCACTTT
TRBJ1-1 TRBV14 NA CASSYFNTEAFF TGTGCCAGCAGCTACTTCAACACTGAAGCTTTCTTT
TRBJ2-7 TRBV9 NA CASSVGTGYGEQYF TGTGCCAGCAGCGTAGGAACAGGGTATGGCGAGCAGTACTTC
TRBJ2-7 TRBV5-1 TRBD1 CASSLVGTGPLEQYF TGCGCCAGCAGCTTGGTCGGGACAGGGCCCCTCGAGCAGTACTTC
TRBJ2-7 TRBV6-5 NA CASIFTLGLTQYF TGTGCCAGCATCTTCACCCTTGGCCTGACTCAGTACTTC
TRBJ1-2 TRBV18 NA CASSPPLGEGYGYTF TGTGCCAGCTCACCCCCATTGGGGGAGGGCTATGGCTACACCTTC
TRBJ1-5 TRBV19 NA CASTSLAGQPQHF TGTGCCAGCACATCCTTGGCTGGGCAGCCCCAGCATTTT
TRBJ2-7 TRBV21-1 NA CASSKASDCRSYEQYF TGTGCCAGCAGCAAAGCCTCGGACTGTCGATCCTACGAGCAGTACTTC
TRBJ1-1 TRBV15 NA CATSRESWNTEAFF TGTGCCACCAGCAGAGAGTCATGGAACACTGAAGCTTTCTTT
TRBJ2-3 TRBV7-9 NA CASSLEDSPLYDTQYF TGTGCCAGCAGCCTAGAGGACTCTCCTTTGTATGATACGCAGTATTTT
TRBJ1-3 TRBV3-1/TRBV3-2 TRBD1 CASSQRDRGSGNTIYF TGTGCCAGCAGCCAACGGGACAGGGGGTCAGGAAACACCATATATTTT